Presented here are 29 T cell receptor beta chains from one specimen sequenced in a study of blood T cell repertoires in COVID-19. Data came from immunoSEQ multiplex PCR; TCRdb stores just in-frame clones and leaves some out. The sample lists 150,000 or so clones; approximately 85% were seen once. The sample was peripheral blood. The source of these receptors is a woman aged 45-60 years with COVID-19, enrolled during active disease.

The CDR3: CASSYSTGGTEAFF. In nucleotides, the CDR3 is TGCGCCAGCAGCTACTCGACAGGGGGCACTGAAGCTTTCTTT. The rearrangement uses TRBV5-1 and TRBJ1-1; 9 nucleotides line up with TRBD1. The V segment lost 3 bases and the J segment 4 bases; nucleotides outside the gene matches: 4. This CDR3 region has 14 residues. The germline CDR1 and CDR2 sequences are SGHRS and YFSETQ.

The CDR3 is CASSPRGGWNNRGADTQYF. The CDR3 nucleotides are TGTGCCAGCAGCCCACGAGGGGGATGGAATAATAGAGGCGCAGATACGCAGTATTTT. This chain joins TRBV5-6 and TRBJ2-3; D is perhaps TRBD1 (6 bases). CDR3 length: 19 residues. V shed 4 bases and J shed 4 bases, with 28 bases lying between them. In germline, CDR1 is SGHDT, CDR2 YYEEEE.

J is TRBJ2-7 and V is TRBV6-5, with TRBD2 as a possible D gene (6 bases). The CDR3 is made up of 14 amino acids. V was trimmed by 0 bases and J by 0 bases, leaving 6 bases between them. Looked up from germline, CDR1 is MNHEY and CDR2 is SVGAGI. The chain's CDR3 is CASSYSGGSYEQYF. In DNA form, the CDR3 reads TGTGCCAGCAGTTACTCGGGGGGCTCCTACGAGCAGTACTTC.

This clone appeared a single time. The rearrangement joins TRBV29-1 to TRBJ2-3, with D perhaps matching TRBD1 (6 bases). The V and J ends lost 0 bases and 4 bases respectively, with 8 bases between them. This CDR3 contains 13 residues. CDR1 and CDR2 (germline): SQVTM, ANQGSEA. The CDR3 nucleotides are TGCAGCGTTGAAGAACAGGGAGCAGATACGCAGTATTTT. It is translated as CSVEEQGADTQYF.

The table lists this clone with a few counts. The chain employs TRBV6-5 and TRBJ1-5; 10 bases agree with TRBD1. Unmatched junction bases numbered 7, after V lost 7 bases and J lost 7 bases. Germline V lookup: CDR1 MNHEY, CDR2 SVGAGI. The CDR3 runs to 14 residues. The DNA for the CDR3 is TGTGCCAGCACCCCGACAGGGGGCGGCCAGCCCCAGCATTTT. It yields the protein CASTPTGGGQPQHF.

This clone appeared a single time. This sequence joins TRBV30 and TRBJ1-5, with 7 bases matching TRBD1. The CDR3 consists of 13 residues. Germline V gene data show CDR1 as GTSNPN and CDR2 as SVGIG (reference sequence). The V and J ends lost 4 bases and 2 bases, in that order; junction bases with no gene match: 2. CDR3 residues: CAWTGQGNQPQHF. In nucleotides, the CDR3 is TGTGCCTGGACTGGACAGGGCAATCAGCCCCAGCATTTT.

As for this clone: Possible read error: a much larger clone is one base away. The rearrangement joins TRBV2 to TRBJ2-3; TRBD2 matches 8 bases. Germline CDR1 and CDR2: SNHLY and FYNNEI. This CDR3 has 14 residues. J was trimmed by 5 bases and V by 1 base; bases with no gene match: 2. The DNA of the CDR3 is TGTGCCAGCAGTGAAGGACTAGCGAGAGATACGCAGTATTTT. It yields the protein CASSEGLARDTQYF.

The chain joins TRBV3-1 (or the pseudogene TRBV3-2) to TRBJ2-1, with no clear D. This CDR3 contains 12 residues. Germline values: CDR1 LGHDT, CDR2 YNNKEL (reference sequence). Trimming stripped 1 base from V and 10 bases from J, with 8 bases between. CDR3 region: CASSQGWAEQFF. Here the CDR3 DNA reads TGTGCCAGCAGCCAAGGGTGGGCAGAGCAGTTCTTC.

The sample holds one count of this clone. This chain uses TRBV6-5 with TRBJ2-7; a possible D gene is TRBD2 (7 bases). In germline, CDR1 is MNHEY, CDR2 SVGAGI. V lost 5 bases and J 0 bases, leaving 11 bases between the germline ends. The CDR3 covers 14 residues. CDR3: CASSNGGASYEQYF. The CDR3 DNA reads TGTGCCAGCAGTAATGGGGGGGCCTCCTACGAGCAGTACTTC.

This chain joins TRBV7-9 and TRBJ2-7; D remains unclear. Germline CDR1 SEHNR, CDR2 FQNEAQ (reference sequence). The ends were cut back, 5 bases at V and 3 bases at J, with 8 bases in the middle. The CDR3 sequence is 12 residues long. CDR3: CASSLNDYEQYF. Here the CDR3 DNA reads TGTGCCAGCAGCCTAAACGACTACGAGCAGTACTTC.

V usage is TRBV7-6 and J usage is TRBJ2-1; 10 positions match TRBD1. V gave up 3 bases and J gave up 8 bases; unmatched junction bases: 7. Germline CDR1 reads SGHVS; CDR2 reads FNYEAQ. The CDR3 length is 15 residues. This CDR3 is CASSLGQGPYHEQFF. The DNA of the CDR3 is TGTGCCAGCAGCTTGGGACAGGGGCCATACCATGAGCAGTTCTTC.

The genes are TRBV5-1 and TRBJ1-6; D ambiguous. The V end lost 0 bases, the J end lost 6 bases, and 7 bases lay between the germline ends. CDR3 length: 14 amino acids. The germline V gene has CDR1 SGHRS and CDR2 YFSETQ. CDR3 protein: CASSLEQPNSPLHF. CDR3 nucleotides: TGCGCCAGCAGCTTGGAACAGCCTAATTCACCCCTCCACTTT.

This clone was counted a few times. This chain uses TRBV28 with TRBJ2-1, with 7 bases lining up with TRBD1. The CDR3 runs to 14 residues. CDR1 is MDHEN, CDR2 SYDVKM, per germline. V gave up 5 bases and J gave up 5 bases; unmatched junction bases: 6. This CDR3 reads CASSPSGQNNEQFF. CDR3 DNA: TGTGCCAGCAGTCCGTCGGGACAGAACAATGAGCAGTTCTTC. Complete variable domain (other parts from reference TRBV28 and TRBJ2-1): DVKVTQSSRYLVKRTGEKVFLECVQDMDHENMFWYRQDPGLGLRLIYFSYDVKMKEKGDIPEGYSVSREKKERFSLILESASTNQTSMYLCASSPSGQNNEQFFGPGTRLTVL.

The chain links TRBV6-6 to TRBJ1-1; TRBD1 aligns across 9 bases. Germline CDR1 reads MNHNY; CDR2 reads SVGAGI (reference sequence). The V gene end was trimmed by 5 bases and the J gene end by 6 bases; junction bases not matched to a gene: 28. CDR3 length equals 21 residues. This chain's CDR3 is CASSPGVYGALPRGQGPEAFF. CDR3 DNA: TGTGCCAGCAGTCCCGGCGTATATGGGGCGCTCCCGCGGGGACAGGGACCTGAAGCTTTCTTT.

This clone came up a few times. The chain uses TRBV30 and TRBJ1-1; D ambiguous. The germline CDR1 and CDR2 sequences are GTSNPN and SVGIG (reference sequence). Between the trimmed V and J ends, which lost 1 base and 1 base, there was a span of 4 bases. CDR3 length: 12 residues. CDR3 region: CAWSGENTEAFF. The DNA of the CDR3 is TGTGCCTGGAGTGGAGAGAACACTGAAGCTTTCTTT.

This chain links TRBV4-2 with TRBJ2-1, with TRBD1 matching over 11 bases. The V segment lost 6 bases and the J segment 9 bases; nucleotides outside the gene matches: 13. The CDR3 has 16 residues. Germline CDR1 LGHNA, CDR2 YNFKEQ. The CDR3 protein is CASSIGTGQGVFEQFF. Written as DNA, the CDR3 is TGTGCCAGCAGTATAGGTACGGGACAGGGGGTGTTTGAGCAGTTCTTC.

V is TRBV9 and J is TRBJ2-6, with D perhaps matching TRBD1 (5 bases). The CDR3 runs 16 residues. The V end lost 4 bases, the J end lost 0 bases, and 11 bases lay between the germline ends. Germline lookup yields CDR1 SGDLS and CDR2 YYNGEE. The CDR3 region is CASSPNRISGANVLTF. The CDR3 DNA reads TGTGCCAGCAGCCCCAACAGGATCTCTGGGGCCAACGTCCTGACTTTC. Drawing the rest from reference TRBV9 and TRBJ2-6, the complete variable domain is DSGVTQTPKHLITATGQRVTLRCSPRSGDLSVYWYQQSLDQGLQFLIQYYNGEERAKGNILERFSAQQFPDLHSELNLSSLELGDSALYFCASSPNRISGANVLTFGAGSRLTVL.

The gene calls are TRBV6-5 and TRBJ2-5; a weak D match, TRBD2 (6 bases). V lost 8 bases, J lost 7 bases, and 17 bases lay in between. The CDR3 extends over 13 amino acids. Germline loops: CDR1 MNHEY, CDR2 SVGAGI. CDR3 sequence reads: CASATGGSGTQYF. CDR3 nucleotides: TGTGCCAGCGCCACTGGGGGGTCGGGGACCCAGTACTTC.

This clone was recorded a few times. The CDR3 here is CASSEALAGDTGELFF. CDR3 nucleotides: TGTGCCAGCAGTGAGGCACTAGCGGGGGACACCGGGGAGCTGTTTTTT. The chain employs TRBV2 and TRBJ2-2; 11 bases agree with TRBD2. CDR1 is SNHLY and CDR2 is FYNNEI in the germline V gene. With V trimmed by 3 bases and J by 3 bases, 3 bases remained unmatched. The CDR3 is 16 residues long.

J is TRBJ2-7 and V is TRBV24-1; D not certain. CDR3 size: 12 residues. Deletions cut 5 bases from V and 6 bases from J, with 10 bases between. In germline, CDR1 is KGHDR, CDR2 SFDVKD. CDR3: CATSASPGEQYF. In DNA form, the CDR3 reads TGTGCCACCAGTGCCTCTCCAGGCGAGCAGTACTTC.

The chain has TRBV11-2 and TRBJ1-1; 8 positions match TRBD1. This CDR3 is 15 amino acids long. The ends lost 5 bases at V and 2 bases at J; junction bases unmatched: 7. Germline V gene data show CDR1 as SGHAT and CDR2 as FQNNGV. CDR3 region: CASSQNRGTNTEAFF. CDR3 DNA: TGTGCCAGCAGCCAAAACAGGGGGACCAACACTGAAGCTTTCTTT.

Comments on this clone: This sample also contains other DNA sequences that code for the same CDR3. The chain is built from TRBV27 and TRBJ2-7; D is perhaps TRBD2 (6 bases). Germline-derived CDR1 and CDR2 are MNHEY and SMNVEV (reference sequence). Between the trimmed V and J ends, which lost 0 bases and 1 base, there was a span of 10 bases. The CDR3 runs to 15 residues. This CDR3 reads CASSLSMTSSYEQYF. DNA of the CDR3: TGTGCCAGCAGTTTATCTATGACTAGTTCCTACGAGCAGTACTTC.

This chain connects TRBV28 to TRBJ2-5; D is unclear. The germline CDR1 and CDR2 sequences are MDHEN and SYDVKM. The CDR3 spans 12 residues. V was shortened by 2 bases and J by 9 bases, with 10 bases between the two germline ends. CDR3 DNA: TGTGCCAGCAGTTTACCAGTCGAGGCCCAGTACTTC. Amino acid sequence: CASSLPVEAQYF. Complete variable domain (other parts from reference TRBV28 and TRBJ2-5): DVKVTQSSRYLVKRTGEKVFLECVQDMDHENMFWYRQDPGLGLRLIYFSYDVKMKEKGDIPEGYSVSREKKERFSLILESASTNQTSMYLCASSLPVEAQYFGPGTRLLVL.

The V call is TRBV19, the J call TRBJ1-6, with 7 bases lining up with TRBD1. The germline CDR1 and CDR2 sequences are LNHDA and SQIVND (reference sequence). The junction had 19 bases not matched to a gene; V was cut back by 9 bases and J by 14 bases. CDR3 length: 15 amino acids. DNA for the CDR3: TGTGCCAGCAAAGCCCGGGATTATAGCCAGGGGGCCCTCCACTTT. Protein: CASKARDYSQGALHF.

V is TRBV4-3 and J is TRBJ2-7, with 16 bases aligning to TRBD2. The CDR3 contains 16 residues. The germline gives CDR1 LGHNA, CDR2 YSLEER. J lost 2 bases, V lost 4 bases, and 2 bases had no gene match. This chain's CDR3 is CASSPGTSGGAYEQYF. For the CDR3, the DNA is TGCGCCAGCAGCCCCGGGACTAGCGGGGGGGCCTACGAGCAGTACTTC.

For this clone: This CDR3 is missing its conserved last phenylalanine or tryptophan, likely due to a read error. This chain connects TRBV6-1 to TRBJ2-7; D perhaps matches TRBD1 (5 bases). The germline CDR1 and CDR2 sequences are MNHNS and SASEGT. The ends were cut back, 0 bases at V and 3 bases at J, with 12 bases in the middle. The CDR3 is made up of 15 amino acids. The CDR3 region is CASSEAHWGHYEQYS. The CDR3 nucleotides read TGTGCCAGCAGTGAAGCCCATTGGGGCCACTACGAGCAGTACTCC.

The chain combines TRBV28 with TRBJ1-5; D is unclear. V shed 6 bases and J shed 6 bases, with 15 bases lying between them. Germline CDR1 reads MDHEN; CDR2 reads SYDVKM. CDR3 length: 14 amino acids. CDR3 residues: CASSLGGILQPQHF. CDR3 bases: TGTGCCAGCAGCCTCGGCGGTATTCTTCAGCCCCAGCATTTT.

The CDR3 DNA is TGTGCCAGCAGCCCCCCACAGGGTATTCACTCTGGAAACACCATATATTTT. Translated, it gives CASSPPQGIHSGNTIYF. This rearrangement joins TRBV7-9 to TRBJ1-3, with TRBD1 as a possible D gene (6 bases). The CDR3 contains 17 residues. Germline V gene data show CDR1 as SEHNR and CDR2 as FQNEAQ (reference sequence). The ends were cut back, 5 bases at V and 0 bases at J, with 17 bases in the middle.

The chain uses TRBV30 and TRBJ1-5; no definite D call. Germline V gene data show CDR1 as GTSNPN and CDR2 as SVGIG (reference sequence). The V and J ends lost 2 bases and 3 bases respectively, with 8 bases between them. This CDR3 region has 13 residues. CDR3 sequence (DNA): TGTGCCTGGAGTCTAACCTCCAATCAGCCCCAGCATTTT. This encodes CAWSLTSNQPQHF.